Shown below are 9 T cell receptor beta chains from a single sample sequenced in a study of blood T cell repertoires in COVID-19. Clones were read by immunoSEQ multiplex PCR, and TCRdb kept only the in-frame ones, dropping some. This sample has more than 250,000 clones, with about nine tenths found just once. Sequencing was performed on peripheral blood. These receptors originate from a man over 45 with active or convalescent COVID-19.

This clone was observed a handful of times. CDR3: CATSRDIDRGAGELFF. The CDR3 bases are TGTGCCACCAGCAGAGACATTGACAGGGGTGCCGGGGAGCTGTTTTTT. The V call is TRBV15, the J call TRBJ2-2; 8 nucleotides match TRBD1. V was clipped by 0 bases and J by 6 bases; unmatched bases: 6. The CDR3 is 16 amino acids. Per germline, CDR1 LNHNV and CDR2 YYDKDF (reference sequence).

The chain has TRBV28 and TRBJ2-5; 8 nucleotides align to TRBD1. The CDR3 spans 16 residues. V shed 6 bases and J 0 bases; nucleotides not matched to a gene: 9. CDR1 MDHEN and CDR2 SYDVKM come from the germline V gene. The CDR3 here is CASRTGENPYQETQYF. As DNA, the CDR3 is TGTGCCAGCAGGACAGGGGAGAACCCGTACCAAGAGACCCAGTACTTC.

This CDR3 is CASSPGGQNSQPQHF. The CDR3 DNA reads as TGCGCCAGCAGCCCAGGTGGACAGAATAGTCAGCCCCAGCATTTT. This sequence joins TRBV5-1 and TRBJ1-5; D might be TRBD1 (6 bases). Germline lookup yields CDR1 SGHRS and CDR2 YFSETQ. V was pared by 4 bases and J by 6 bases, with 17 bases between. This CDR3 has 15 amino acids.

J is TRBJ2-7 and V is TRBV7-3; the match to TRBD1 covers 10 bases. Germline V gene data show CDR1 as SGHTA and CDR2 as FQGTGA. J gave up 0 bases and V 0 bases, and 5 bases lay outside the gene matches. The length of the CDR3 is 17 residues. This chain's CDR3 is CASSLTGQGRISYEQYF. The CDR3 coding sequence is TGTGCCAGCAGCTTAACGGGACAGGGGAGAATCTCCTACGAGCAGTACTTC.

The gene calls are TRBV18 and TRBJ1-1, with D possibly TRBD1 on 6 matching bases. Germline CDR1 KGHSH, CDR2 LQKENI. This CDR3 spans 14 amino acids. With 2 bases removed from V and 5 bases from J, the gap between germline ends came to 12 bases. CDR3 sequence reads: CASSPTAGETEAFF. CDR3 in DNA: TGTGCCAGCTCACCAACCGCAGGGGAGACTGAAGCTTTCTTT.

The sample holds one count of this clone. This chain connects TRBV11-2 to TRBJ2-7; 8 bases match TRBD1. Trimming removed 1 base from V and 4 bases from J; junction bases left unmatched: 3. Looked up from germline, CDR1 is SGHAT and CDR2 is FQNNGV. The CDR3 extends over 14 amino acids. The CDR3 here is CASSLVQGVYEQYF. DNA of the CDR3: TGTGCCAGCAGCTTAGTACAGGGGGTATACGAGCAGTACTTC.

The chain employs TRBV18 and TRBJ1-1; TRBD1 is a possible D gene (6 bases). V was trimmed by 0 bases and J by 1 base, leaving 9 bases between them. The germline gives CDR1 KGHSH, CDR2 LQKENI. This CDR3 is built from 15 residues. DNA for the CDR3: TGTGCCAGCTCACCACCACAGGGATCGAACACTGAAGCTTTCTTT. Translating it yields CASSPPQGSNTEAFF.

The chain recombines TRBV10-3 with TRBJ1-6; 10 positions match TRBD1. The CDR3 loop spans 16 amino acids. In germline, CDR1 is ENHRY, CDR2 SYGVKD. The V gene end was trimmed by 10 bases and the J gene end by 4 bases; junction bases not matched to a gene: 10. The CDR3 DNA follows: TGTGCCACCCGGGACAGGGGTGTGGGGTATAATTCACCCCTCCACTTT. Protein product: CATRDRGVGYNSPLHF.

V usage is TRBV19 and J usage is TRBJ1-5; 9 bases are shared with TRBD1. CDR1 LNHDA and CDR2 SQIVND come from the germline V gene (reference sequence). The CDR3 spans 15 residues. The V gene end was trimmed by 5 bases and the J gene end by 6 bases; junction bases not matched to a gene: 8. CDR3 loop: CASSPNTGGGQPQHF. The CDR3 DNA reads TGTGCCAGTAGTCCCAACACAGGGGGCGGTCAGCCCCAGCATTTT.